One TCR beta chain is described in this entry. This clone has only a few counts. Its antigen target is currently unknown. A junction boundary mismatches the germline segment, possibly from a read error. The sample originates from a study of blood T cell repertoires in COVID-19 (TCRdb year 2020). About the full investigation: Samples from collaborators originated in the United States, Italy and Spain and spanned both the acute and convalescent phases of COVID-19. A de-identified subject ID, COVID-19 status, age in years and sex were almost always included in the sample metadata. Where available, HLA class I and class II types were obtained from metadata supplied by the sample provider rather than from assay-based typing. The dataset comprised deeply sampled blood TCRbeta repertoires from subjects exposed to, actively infected with, or recovered from COVID-19. The prospective study material was composed of cDNA or gDNA derived from T cells, B-cell-depleted T cells, or PBMCs. The samples were drawn from two sources: the first 160 participants of the ongoing ImmuneRACE study, and 1,000 to 1,500 subjects contributed by 6 global collaborators. A freely available public database, intended as a resource for researchers studying the immune response to SARS-CoV-2, is where the repertoires were released.

The immunoSEQ Assay, a bias-controlled multiplex PCR, was used to amplify TCRbeta CDR3 regions from genomic DNA. The study's processing was this. Nucleated cell counts per sample were estimated from amplification of reference gene primers within the assay. To quantify the absolute abundance of each unique TCRbeta CDR3 rearrangement, sequence reads were collapsed and filtered. Productive Simpson clonality was computed per sample as the square root of Simpson's diversity index over productive rearrangements. The clones in this table, taken by TCRdb from immuneACCESS, are in-frame only. Not every clone is retained; where verified, under half of the shortfall comes from an unresolved V gene, and the cause of the rest is unknown. V and J calls and clone size follow that table, whereas D and trimming were derived from the DNA. In this sample the table shows some 200,000 clones, approximately 90% of which occur a single time. The top ten clones comprise 4.5% to 7.5% of the sample.

Spanning cysteine to phenylalanine, the CDR3 consists of 17 amino acids. The kept DNA is CDR3 alone, 51 bases in frame from the first base. CDR1 is given as MNHNY and CDR2 as SVGAGI, both from the germline V gene (reference sequence). The investigation overall reported the following: Clinical and demographic metadata were provided uncurated, with the amount varying by source and participant.

The collaborating institutions used their own protocols to collect whole blood in K2EDTA tubes. For TCRbeta analysis, collaborators shipped samples as frozen whole blood, isolated PBMCs, or DNA extracted from either of those sample types. Sequenced: peripheral blood. The receptor was isolated from a man older than 75 with acute or convalescent COVID-19. In this chain, TRBV6-6 is recombined with TRBJ1-6, and the D gene may be TRBD1, 6 bases matching. The nucleotide sequence reads TGCGCCAGCAGTCTACAGGGCCGGAGCTCCTATAATTCACCCCTCCACTTT. Its translation is CASSLQGRSSYNSPLHF.